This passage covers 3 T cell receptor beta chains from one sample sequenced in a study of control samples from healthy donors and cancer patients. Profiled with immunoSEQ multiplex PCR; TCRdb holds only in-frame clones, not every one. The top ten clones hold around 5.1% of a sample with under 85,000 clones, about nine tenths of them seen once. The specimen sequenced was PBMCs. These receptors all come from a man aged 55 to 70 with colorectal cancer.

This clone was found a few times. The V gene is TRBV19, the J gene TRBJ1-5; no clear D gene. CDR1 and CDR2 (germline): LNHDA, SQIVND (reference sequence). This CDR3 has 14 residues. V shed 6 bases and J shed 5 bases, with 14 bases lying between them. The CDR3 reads CASRAPGPYQPQHF. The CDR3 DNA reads TGTGCCAGTAGGGCCCCCGGACCCTATCAGCCCCAGCATTTT.

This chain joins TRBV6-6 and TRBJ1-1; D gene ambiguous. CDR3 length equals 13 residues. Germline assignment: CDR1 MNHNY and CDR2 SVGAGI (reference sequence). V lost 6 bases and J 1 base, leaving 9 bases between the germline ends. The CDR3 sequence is CASSPLGNTEAFF. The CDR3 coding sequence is TGTGCCAGCAGCCCTCTGGGGAACACTGAAGCTTTCTTT.

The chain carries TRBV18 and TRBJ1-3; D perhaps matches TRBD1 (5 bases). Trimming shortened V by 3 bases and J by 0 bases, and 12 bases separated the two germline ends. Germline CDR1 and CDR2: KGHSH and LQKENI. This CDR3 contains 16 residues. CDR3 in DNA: TGTGCCAGCTCACCCCCGGGACGTCTCTCTGGAAACACCATATATTTT. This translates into CASSPPGRLSGNTIYF. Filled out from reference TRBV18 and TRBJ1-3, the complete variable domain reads NAGVMQNPRHLVRRRGQEARLRCSPMKGHSHVYWYRQLPEEGLKFMVYLQKENIIDESGMPKERFSAEFPKEGPSILRIQQVVRGDSAAYFCASSPPGRLSGNTIYFGEGSWLTVV.